A single sample gave rise to the 9 T cell receptor beta chains below, sequenced in a study of glioma-infiltrating T cells after dendritic cell vaccination. Libraries were prepared by immunoSEQ multiplex PCR; TCRdb keeps only in-frame clonotypes and omits some of them. The data contain roughly 56,000 clones, about 85% of them singletons. Time point in this sample: after dendritic cell vaccination, including at tumor progression/relapse. The starting material was blood, obtained after dendritic cell vaccination. These receptors were obtained from a human donor with glioblastoma.

The V and J genes are TRBV5-1 and TRBJ2-5; D gene unclear. Per the germline V gene, CDR1 is SGHRS and CDR2 is YFSETQ. The CDR3 is 13 residues long. Trimming cost V 1 base and J 2 bases, with 6 bases left between them. The CDR3 DNA follows: TGCGCCAGCAGCTTGAGCCTTCAAGAGACCCAGTACTTC. This gives the protein CASSLSLQETQYF.

The V gene is TRBV6-6, the J gene TRBJ2-7, with D uncertain. V lost 10 bases to trimming and J lost 0 bases, with 10 bases between them. This CDR3 has 12 residues. CDR1 is MNHNY, CDR2 SVGAGI, per germline (reference sequence). The CDR3 reads CATRPNSYEQYF. The CDR3 DNA reads as TGTGCCACCCGCCCTAACTCCTACGAGCAGTACTTC.

This chain links TRBV5-1 with TRBJ1-1, with D perhaps TRBD1 (5 bases). CDR1 and CDR2 (germline): SGHRS, YFSETQ. The CDR3 runs 16 residues. Between the trimmed V and J ends, which lost 1 base and 4 bases, there was a span of 17 bases. The CDR3 sequence: CASSLIGGGEGTEAFF. The CDR3 DNA follows: TGCGCCAGCAGCTTGATTGGGGGGGGAGAAGGCACTGAAGCTTTCTTT.

The V and J genes are TRBV6-6 and TRBJ1-2, with D possibly being TRBD1 (6 bases). The germline V gene encodes CDR1 MNHNY and CDR2 SVGAGI (reference sequence). The CDR3 spans 14 residues. Trimming pared 8 bases from V and 2 bases from J, leaving 15 bases between. The CDR3 protein is CASRGMGQNYGYTF. The CDR3 DNA reads as TGTGCCAGCCGAGGGATGGGACAAAACTATGGCTACACCTTC.

The chain joins TRBV9 to TRBJ2-5; tentative D call: TRBD1 (6 bases). Per the germline V gene, CDR1 is SGDLS and CDR2 is YYNGEE. The CDR3 totals 15 residues. V dropped 0 bases and J dropped 4 bases, with 13 bases sitting between them. The CDR3 DNA reads as TGTGCCAGCAGCGTAGTGGGTAGCAGGGGAGAGACCCAGTACTTC. This gives the protein CASSVVGSRGETQYF. Based on the CDR3 plus reference TRBV9 and TRBJ2-5, the full variable domain is DSGVTQTPKHLITATGQRVTLRCSPRSGDLSVYWYQQSLDQGLQFLIQYYNGEERAKGNILERFSAQQFPDLHSELNLSSLELGDSALYFCASSVVGSRGETQYFGPGTRLLVL.

The chain carries TRBV7-2 and TRBJ1-5; D might be TRBD1 (6 bases). The CDR3 has 14 amino acids. V lost 4 bases and J 5 bases, leaving 12 bases between the germline ends. Germline V gives CDR1 SGHTA, CDR2 FQGNSA. The CDR3 loop is CASSSRGRDQPQHF. The CDR3 DNA follows: TGTGCCAGCAGCTCCAGGGGACGGGATCAGCCCCAGCATTTT. Combining the CDR3 with reference TRBV7-2 and TRBJ1-5 gives the whole variable domain GAGVSQSPSNKVTEKGKDVELRCDPISGHTALYWYRQSLGQGLEFLIYFQGNSAPDKSGLPSDRFSAERTGGSVSTLTIQRTQQEDSAVYLCASSSRGRDQPQHFGDGTRLSIL.

The chain is built from TRBV15 and TRBJ2-2; 7 bases match TRBD2. J lost 0 bases, V lost 1 base, and 8 bases had no gene match. CDR3 length: 18 residues. Germline V CDR1 and CDR2: LNHNV, YYDKDF (reference sequence). The DNA of the CDR3 is TGTGCCACCAGCAGAGCGGGGGGTATGAGGACGAACACCGGGGAGCTGTTTTTT. Amino acid sequence: CATSRAGGMRTNTGELFF. The full variable domain, in which reference TRBV15 and TRBJ2-2 provide the parts outside the CDR3, is DAMVIQNPRYQVTQFGKPVTLSCSQTLNHNVMYWYQQKSSQAPKLLFHYYDKDFNNEADTPDNFQSRRPNTSFCFLDIRSPGLGDTAMYLCATSRAGGMRTNTGELFFGEGSRLTVL.

This chain connects TRBV7-6 to TRBJ1-4, with D possibly TRBD1 on 5 matching bases. The CDR3 totals 15 residues. The V end lost 1 base, the J end lost 4 bases, and 10 bases lay between the germline ends. Per germline, CDR1 SGHVS and CDR2 FNYEAQ. CDR3 nucleotide sequence: TGTGCCAGCAGCTTAGGGGCAGGGTTTAATGAAAAACTGTTTTTT. Residues: CASSLGAGFNEKLFF. Using reference TRBV7-6 and TRBJ1-4 for the parts outside the CDR3, the full variable domain is GAGVSQSPRYKVTKRGQDVALRCDPISGHVSLYWYRQALGQGPEFLTYFNYEAQQDKSGLPNDRFSAERPEGSISTLTIQRTEQRDSAMYRCASSLGAGFNEKLFFGSGTQLSVL.

The CDR3 reads CAISEQDNQPQHF. DNA of the CDR3: TGTGCCATCAGTGAGCAGGATAATCAGCCCCAGCATTTT. The chain recombines TRBV10-3 with TRBJ1-5; the D is unclear. Looked up from germline, CDR1 is ENHRY and CDR2 is SYGVKD. This CDR3 is built from 13 residues. V lost 2 bases and J 4 bases, leaving 6 bases between the germline ends.